This T cell receptor (beta chain) is from a study of T-cell reconstitution after alpha-beta-depleted transplantation in children. Deletions cut 2 bases from V and 5 bases from J, with 10 bases between. The CDR3 has 13 residues. This clonotype was picked up many times. The library targeted TCRbeta and was prepared with unique molecular identifiers. TCRdb itself ran the PCR reads through MiXCR, one entry per CDR3 protein. The sample includes over 550,000 distinct CDR3 sequences, about 10% of them seen just once. Material: PBMCs from the stem cell graft donor, obtained from the stem cell graft. The genes are TRBV12-3 or TRBV12-4 and TRBJ2-7; no definite D call. The TCR was taken from a human donor who donated a stem cell graft to a child with acute myeloid leukemia. CDR3 bases: TGTGCCAGCAGTTTAACTGGCGAGCACGAGCAGTACTTC. Residues: CASSLTGEHEQYF.